The 29 T cell receptor beta chains below were found in one sample sequenced in a study of Graves' ophthalmopathy and Graves' hyperthyroidism. The study amplified TCR beta CDR3 regions using RNA transcripts. After a first-round RT-PCR with HTBI primers, a second-round multiplex PCR was run. TCRdb reanalysed the multiplex PCR reads using MiXCR and keeps one entry per CDR3 protein. The sample shows approximately 460,000 distinct CDR3 sequences, under 15% of them seen only once. Material: blood. The receptors shown here come from a woman in her 30s with Graves' ophthalmopathy.

This clonotype was counted at least ten times. The rearrangement joins TRBV29-1 to TRBJ2-2; the match to TRBD2 covers 10 bases. This CDR3 is built from 15 residues. Germline V gene lookup returns CDR1 SQVTM and CDR2 ANQGSEA. V shed 7 bases and J 5 bases; nucleotides not matched to a gene: 10. The chain's CDR3 is CSATLAGDWTGELFF. The DNA for the CDR3 is TGCAGCGCCACCCTAGCGGGAGATTGGACCGGGGAGCTGTTTTTT.

This clonotype was counted at least ten times. The chain is built from TRBV30 and TRBJ1-1; no reliable D call. This CDR3 region has 13 residues. CDR1 is GTSNPN, CDR2 SVGIG, per germline (reference sequence). Trimming shortened V by 4 bases and J by 4 bases, and 13 bases separated the two germline ends. The CDR3 DNA sequence: TGTGCCTGGACCCGAGGTGGGTTCACTGAAGCTTTCTTT. It codes for CAWTRGGFTEAFF.

This clonotype has at least ten counts. The chain has TRBV7-8 and TRBJ2-5; 7 nucleotides match TRBD1. Germline values: CDR1 SGHVS, CDR2 FQNEAQ. V dropped 5 bases and J dropped 3; count of bases not matched to a gene: 15. CDR3 size: 17 residues. CDR3 sequence: CASSAEQGKVFKETQYF. In DNA form, the CDR3 reads TGTGCCAGCAGCGCCGAACAGGGGAAAGTCTTCAAAGAGACCCAGTACTTC.

This clonotype has at least ten counts. The gene calls are TRBV20-1 and TRBJ1-6; D may be TRBD1 (6 bases). The germline V gene has CDR1 DFQATT and CDR2 SNEGSKA (reference sequence). The CDR3 totals 16 residues. Between the trimmed V and J ends, which lost 6 bases and 0 bases, there was a span of 15 bases. This CDR3 is CSAPTGGSSYNSPLHF. The CDR3 bases are TGCAGTGCCCCCACGGGGGGCAGCTCCTATAATTCACCCCTCCACTTT.

This clonotype turned up a few times. The chain links TRBV30 to TRBJ1-1; D is undetermined. Germline CDR1 reads GTSNPN; CDR2 reads SVGIG (reference sequence). V was trimmed by 3 bases and J by 0 bases, leaving 17 bases between them. The CDR3 is made up of 16 amino acids. CDR3 sequence: CAWRISGFAMNTEAFF. The DNA for the CDR3 is TGTGCCTGGAGGATCTCGGGGTTTGCCATGAACACTGAAGCTTTCTTT.

This clonotype was seen many times. J is TRBJ1-5 and V is TRBV9; D ambiguous. Per the germline V gene, CDR1 is SGDLS and CDR2 is YYNGEE. The CDR3 runs to 13 residues. Trimming removed 5 bases at V and 6 bases at J, with 12 bases between. The CDR3 sequence: CASRDKYCQPQHF. CDR3 coding DNA: TGTGCCAGCAGAGATAAATATTGTCAGCCCCAGCATTTT.

This clonotype was observed at least ten times. This rearrangement joins TRBV18 to TRBJ1-1; D not resolved. The V gene lost 0 bases and the J gene lost 9 bases, with 14 bases spanning the gap. This CDR3 is built from 14 residues. Germline V lookup: CDR1 KGHSH, CDR2 LQKENI. The CDR3, as DNA: TGTGCCAGCTCACCACCGTCTAAGGGCAGTAAAGCTTTCTTT. Its translation: CASSPPSKGSKAFF.

The chain employs TRBV5-1 and TRBJ2-2, with TRBD2 as a possible D gene (6 bases). The V gene lost 3 bases and the J gene lost 0 bases, with 9 bases spanning the gap. This CDR3 is 15 amino acids long. Germline values: CDR1 SGHRS, CDR2 YFSETQ. The chain's CDR3 is CASSSAGTNTGELFF. The CDR3 nucleotides are TGCGCCAGCAGCTCCGCGGGAACGAACACCGGGGAGCTGTTTTTT.

This chain connects TRBV4-2 to TRBJ2-2; perhaps TRBD2 as D (6 bases). Germline assignment: CDR1 LGHNA and CDR2 YNFKEQ. This CDR3 spans 15 amino acids. The ends were cut back, 6 bases at V and 6 bases at J, with 17 bases in the middle. CDR3 region: CASSARLDSPGELFF. In nucleotides, the CDR3 is TGTGCCAGCAGTGCCAGACTAGATAGCCCCGGGGAGCTGTTTTTT.

The sample holds many counts of this clonotype. A much larger clone is a single base away; this may be a read error. This chain connects TRBV12-3 or TRBV12-4 to TRBJ2-5; D not certain. The CDR3 spans 11 residues. CDR3 sequence (DNA): TGTGCCAGCAGTCTCACAGAGACCAAGTACTTC. Translation gives CASSLTETKYF.

This clonotype has at least ten counts. A clone one base away is much larger, so this may be a read error. The chain combines TRBV12-3 or TRBV12-4 with TRBJ2-5, with a possible D match to TRBD1 (6 bases). There are 13 residues in the CDR3. Trimming took off 7 bases at V and 1 base at J, with 10 bases between the two ends. Written as DNA, the CDR3 is TGTGCCAGCAACCGGGACACCCAAGAGACCCAGTACTTC. It yields the protein CASNRDTQETQYF.

Turning to this clonotype: A single base separates this from a much larger clone, so it may be a read error. The chain combines TRBV4-1 with TRBJ1-2; possibly TRBD1 for D (5 bases). Germline loops: CDR1 MGHRA, CDR2 YSYEKL. The CDR3 has 15 residues. CDR3: CASNQEAWGDSGYTF. The DNA for the CDR3 is TGCGCCAGCAACCAAGAGGCGTGGGGGGATTCTGGCTACACCTTC.

This clonotype was counted ten times or more. The V and J genes are TRBV28 and TRBJ1-6, with 7 positions matching TRBD1. Trimming removed 7 bases from V and 4 bases from J; junction bases left unmatched: 10. The V gene's germline CDR1 is MDHEN and CDR2 SYDVKM. This CDR3 spans 16 amino acids. The CDR3 DNA reads as TGTGCCAGCACCGATCTCCCGGGACAGTATAATTCACCCCTCCACTTT. Its protein product is CASTDLPGQYNSPLHF.

This clonotype was seen ten or more times. The chain recombines TRBV6-1 with TRBJ2-4, with D possibly being TRBD2 (5 bases). Deletions cut 7 bases from V and 0 bases from J, with 22 bases between. The CDR3 runs 18 residues. Per the germline V gene, CDR1 is MNHNS and CDR2 is SASEGT. Written as DNA, the CDR3 is TGTGCCAGCACCTCTCAACAGTTCGGAGGTCTAGCCAAAAACATTCAGTACTTC. It yields the protein CASTSQQFGGLAKNIQYF.

This clonotype was seen repeatedly, ten times or more. The rearrangement joins TRBV12-3 or TRBV12-4 to TRBJ1-1; D is undetermined. The CDR3 runs to 14 residues. The V end lost 5 bases, the J end lost 1 base, and 11 bases lay between the germline ends. The CDR3 loop reads CASSVGRQNTEAFF. CDR3 DNA sequence: TGTGCCAGCAGTGTAGGACGGCAGAACACTGAAGCTTTCTTT.

This clonotype was observed a few times. This chain uses TRBV19 with TRBJ2-1, with TRBD2 matching over 8 bases. Germline CDR1 LNHDA, CDR2 SQIVND (reference sequence). J was trimmed by 0 bases and V by 5 bases; bases with no gene match: 9. This CDR3 is 17 amino acids long. CDR3 sequence: CASSPSGGGVSYNEQFF. The CDR3 DNA follows: TGTGCCAGTAGTCCGTCGGGGGGGGGAGTCTCCTACAATGAGCAGTTCTTC. Based on the CDR3 plus reference TRBV19 and TRBJ2-1, the full variable domain is DGGITQSPKYLFRKEGQNVTLSCEQNLNHDAMYWYRQDPGQGLRLIYYSQIVNDFQKGDIAEGYSVSREKKESFPLTVTSAQKNPTAFYLCASSPSGGGVSYNEQFFGPGTRLTVL.

This clonotype was recorded at least ten times. V is TRBV7-3 and J is TRBJ2-4; 9 nucleotides agree with TRBD2. CDR1 is SGHTA and CDR2 is FQGTGA in the germline V gene. With 0 bases clipped from V and 7 bases from J, the junction kept 1 base outside the gene matches. CDR3 size: 14 residues. The DNA of the CDR3 is TGTGCCAGCAGCTTAACTAGCGGGAGTAACATTCAGTACTTC. It yields the protein CASSLTSGSNIQYF.

This clonotype appeared many times. The rearrangement joins TRBV24-1 to TRBJ2-5, with D possibly being TRBD1 or TRBD2 (5 bases each). The germline V and J ends were trimmed by 4 bases and 2 bases, with 13 bases remaining between them. The CDR3 has 15 amino acids. Germline V gene lookup returns CDR1 KGHDR and CDR2 SFDVKD. The DNA of the CDR3 is TGTGCCACCAGTGACCCGGGACGTATTCAAGAGACCCAGTACTTC. Its translation: CATSDPGRIQETQYF.

This clonotype appeared many times. The chain has TRBV12-3 or TRBV12-4 and TRBJ1-6, with D uncertain. The CDR3 loop spans 13 amino acids. V lost 7 bases, J lost 9 bases, and 13 bases lay in between. The CDR3 loop reads CASTRWGASPLHF. The CDR3, as DNA: TGTGCCAGCACTCGTTGGGGTGCTTCACCCCTCCACTTT.

This clonotype was picked up many times. This chain joins TRBV15 and TRBJ2-5; 7 bases match TRBD2. Germline loops: CDR1 LNHNV, CDR2 YYDKDF (reference sequence). This CDR3 is 15 amino acids long. V gave up 0 bases and J gave up 6 bases; unmatched junction bases: 7. CDR3 sequence (DNA): TGTGCCACCAGCAGAGATGGGGGGGAGTCAAAGACCCAGTACTTC. Residues: CATSRDGGESKTQYF.

This clonotype was observed a handful of times. The chain combines TRBV30 with TRBJ2-5; weak D call: TRBD2 (5 bases). Germline V gives CDR1 GTSNPN, CDR2 SVGIG (reference sequence). The CDR3 is 13 amino acids. Trimming removed 3 bases at V and 0 bases at J, with 8 bases between. CDR3 in DNA: TGTGCCTGGAGACGAGGGTACCAAGAGACCCAGTACTTC. Protein: CAWRRGYQETQYF.

This clonotype was picked up many times. CDR3 DNA: TGTGCCAGCAGTTTGGGCTACGAGTATGGCTACACCTTC. The encoded protein is CASSLGYEYGYTF. This chain connects TRBV12-3 or TRBV12-4 to TRBJ1-2; D gene ambiguous. Trimming removed 3 bases at V and 5 bases at J, with 10 bases between. The CDR3 covers 13 residues.

On this clonotype itself: A much larger clone is a single base away; this may be a read error. The CDR3 here is CVGSLEGWNDEQYF. The CDR3 DNA is TGTGTCGGCAGCTTAGAGGGATGGAATGACGAGCAGTACTTC. The chain uses TRBV7-2 and TRBJ2-7; maybe TRBD2 (5 bases). Germline CDR1 is SGHTA and CDR2 is FQGNSA. The CDR3 has 14 amino acids. Using reference TRBV7-2 and TRBJ2-7 for the parts outside the CDR3, the full variable domain is GAGVSQSPSNKVTEKGKDVELRCDPISGHTALYWYRQSLGQGLEFLIYFQGNSAPDKSGLPSDRFSAERTGGSVSTLTIQRTQQEDSAVYLCVGSLEGWNDEQYFGPGTRLTVT.

This clonotype was picked up many times. The genes are TRBV4-1 and TRBJ2-7, with 9 bases matching TRBD1. This CDR3 contains 15 residues. Germline loops: CDR1 MGHRA, CDR2 YSYEKL. With 2 bases clipped from V and 5 bases from J, the junction kept 7 bases outside the gene matches. CDR3 nucleotide sequence: TGCGCCAGCAGCCAACTGGGACAGGGTCCCCACGAGCAGTACTTC. This sequence encodes CASSQLGQGPHEQYF.

This clonotype was observed many times. The genes are TRBV12-3 or TRBV12-4 and TRBJ1-2, with D possibly TRBD1 on 6 matching bases. This CDR3 region has 15 residues. V lost 5 bases and J lost 3, with 16 bases in between. CDR3 loop: CASSHSTGFYYGYTF. The CDR3 DNA sequence: TGTGCCAGCAGTCACTCGACAGGTTTTTACTATGGCTACACCTTC.

This clonotype was found many times. This chain connects TRBV6-1 to TRBJ1-5; D may be TRBD1 (6 bases). The V and J ends lost 4 bases and 3 bases respectively, with 13 bases between them. CDR3 size: 15 residues. Germline CDR1 and CDR2: MNHNS and SASEGT. The chain's CDR3 is CASSANRALNQPQHF. The CDR3 DNA reads TGTGCCAGCAGTGCAAACAGGGCCCTCAATCAGCCCCAGCATTTT.

The V gene is TRBV5-1, the J gene TRBJ2-2, with TRBD1 matching 10 bases. The V gene end was trimmed by 4 bases and the J gene end by 4 bases; junction bases not matched to a gene: 4. CDR3 length: 15 amino acids. The germline V gene encodes CDR1 SGHRS and CDR2 YFSETQ. The CDR3 region is CASSAGQGSTGELFF. The CDR3 DNA sequence: TGCGCCAGCAGCGCGGGACAGGGGTCCACCGGGGAGCTGTTTTTT.

This clonotype was observed at least ten times. The chain carries TRBV12-3 or TRBV12-4 and TRBJ1-2; no definite D call. Trimming took 6 bases from V and 4 from J, leaving 12 bases between them. The CDR3 is 13 residues long. The CDR3 nucleotides are TGTGCCAGCAGGTCCGCAGGCTCCTATGGCTACACCTTC. It codes for CASRSAGSYGYTF.

This clonotype was counted at least ten times. This chain joins TRBV28 and TRBJ2-5; possible D gene TRBD1, 6 bases. Deletions cut 6 bases from V and 4 bases from J, with 15 bases between. Germline V gene data show CDR1 as MDHEN and CDR2 as SYDVKM. The CDR3 sequence is 14 residues long. CDR3 sequence (DNA): TGTGCCAGCAGCCCGACAGGAGAAGGAGAGACCCAGTACTTC. Protein sequence: CASSPTGEGETQYF. The variable domain in full, with the rest retrieved from reference TRBV28 and TRBJ2-5, is DVKVTQSSRYLVKRTGEKVFLECVQDMDHENMFWYRQDPGLGLRLIYFSYDVKMKEKGDIPEGYSVSREKKERFSLILESASTNQTSMYLCASSPTGEGETQYFGPGTRLLVL.